A single sample gave rise to the 28 T cell receptor beta chains below, sequenced in a study of early T cells in non-severe SARS-CoV-2 infection. One entry per CDR3 protein, called by TCRdb with MiXCR from the 5' RACE reads. The sample carries tens of thousands of distinct CDR3 sequences, around 6.5% recorded once. Sequenced material: whole blood, taken at baseline. These TCRs come from an adult who was a healthcare worker with PCR-confirmed SARS-CoV-2 infection or an uninfected control (not recorded which).

This clonotype has ten or more counts. V is TRBV7-9 and J is TRBJ1-4, with D possibly TRBD1 on 5 matching bases. Between the trimmed V and J ends, which lost 5 bases and 3 bases, there was a span of 10 bases. From germline, CDR1 is SEHNR and CDR2 FQNEAQ (reference sequence). CDR3 size: 14 residues. As DNA, the CDR3 is TGTGCCAGCAGCCCAGGGATTCCTAATGAAAAACTGTTTTTT. Amino acid sequence: CASSPGIPNEKLFF. Full variable domain (missing parts from reference TRBV7-9 and TRBJ1-4): DTGVSQNPRHKITKRGQNVTFRCDPISEHNRLYWYRQTLGQGPEFLTYFQNEAQLEKSRLLSDRFSAERPKGSFSTLEIQRTEQGDSAMYLCASSPGIPNEKLFFGSGTQLSVL.

The table lists this clonotype with many counts. The J gene is TRBJ2-1, the V gene TRBV19, with D uncertain. The CDR3 loop spans 13 amino acids. Germline CDR1 reads LNHDA; CDR2 reads SQIVND (reference sequence). V lost 1 base and J lost 9, with 10 bases in between. The CDR3 is CASSIAPGGEQFF. In DNA form, the CDR3 reads TGTGCCAGTAGTATAGCCCCCGGCGGTGAGCAGTTCTTC.

This chain joins TRBV20-1 and TRBJ1-1; D possibly corresponds to TRBD1 (6 bases). The CDR3 loop spans 14 amino acids. The V and J ends lost 6 bases and 5 bases respectively, with 19 bases between them. The germline V gene has CDR1 DFQATT and CDR2 SNEGSKA (reference sequence). CDR3 residues: CSAQPLQGRTEAFF. CDR3 bases: TGCAGTGCCCAACCCCTACAGGGTAGGACTGAAGCTTTCTTT.

This clonotype has just a few counts. This sequence joins TRBV4-1 and TRBJ2-1; 7 bases fit TRBD2. Germline CDR1 is MGHRA and CDR2 is YSYEKL. Unmatched junction bases numbered 6, after V lost 0 bases and J lost 1 base. The CDR3 contains 17 residues. DNA for the CDR3: TGCGCCAGCAGCCAAGAAGGCGGGAGTATGTCCTACAATGAGCAGTTCTTC. Amino acids: CASSQEGGSMSYNEQFF.

In this sample, this clonotype turned up many times. The chain uses TRBV20-1 and TRBJ1-5, with 8 positions matching TRBD1. V lost 1 base and J lost 7; bases outside the gene matches: 0. The CDR3 has 12 residues. Germline values: CDR1 DFQATT, CDR2 SNEGSKA (reference sequence). The CDR3 coding sequence is TGCAGTGCTAGAGCAGGGGGCCAGCCCCAGCATTTT. It yields the protein CSARAGGQPQHF.

The chain joins TRBV9 to TRBJ1-1; no clear D. The germline V and J ends were trimmed by 0 bases and 5 bases, with 8 bases remaining between them. There are 13 residues in the CDR3. Germline V lookup: CDR1 SGDLS, CDR2 YYNGEE. The CDR3 DNA follows: TGTGCCAGCAGCGTAGAGCAGTGGACTGAAGCTTTCTTT. Its protein is CASSVEQWTEAFF.

This clonotype was recorded at least ten times. This chain links TRBV7-9 with TRBJ1-4; no firm D call. V was clipped by 5 bases and J by 8 bases, with 9 bases between them. This CDR3 spans 12 amino acids. Germline lookup yields CDR1 SEHNR and CDR2 FQNEAQ (reference sequence). The CDR3 coding sequence is TGTGCCAGCAGCCCGCTGAGAGAAAAACTGTTTTTT. Translation: CASSPLREKLFF. The variable domain in full, completed from reference TRBV7-9 and TRBJ1-4, reads DTGVSQNPRHKITKRGQNVTFRCDPISEHNRLYWYRQTLGQGPEFLTYFQNEAQLEKSRLLSDRFSAERPKGSFSTLEIQRTEQGDSAMYLCASSPLREKLFFGSGTQLSVL.

This clonotype has ten or more counts. V is TRBV29-1 and J is TRBJ2-1; TRBD2 matches 14 bases. V lost 2 bases to trimming and J lost 7 bases; unmatched junction nucleotides: 4. CDR1 is SQVTM, CDR2 ANQGSEA, per germline. The CDR3 loop spans 15 amino acids. The CDR3 coding sequence is TGCAGCGTTGAAAAGGGACTAGCGGGAGTGAATGAGCAGTTCTTC. Its protein is CSVEKGLAGVNEQFF.

There are a few counts of this clonotype. This chain links TRBV4-2 with TRBJ2-3, with TRBD2 matching over 10 bases. With 0 bases clipped from V and 0 bases from J, the junction kept 21 bases outside the gene matches. The CDR3 spans 23 residues. Germline V gene lookup returns CDR1 LGHNA and CDR2 YNFKEQ. DNA of the CDR3: TGTGCCAGCAGCCAAGACAATAATGGGCTCATAGCGGGGGGACGCTCTAGCACAGATACGCAGTATTTT. The encoded protein is CASSQDNNGLIAGGRSSTDTQYF.

The rearrangement uses TRBV28 and TRBJ1-4; no clear D gene. Germline CDR1 MDHEN, CDR2 SYDVKM. The V end was cut by 8 bases, the J end by 1 base, with 5 bases between. This CDR3 is built from 12 residues. CDR3 residues: CASSKTNEKLFF. DNA of the CDR3: TGTGCCAGCTCGAAAACTAATGAAAAACTGTTTTTT.

At least ten counts were recorded for this clonotype. The V call is TRBV20-1, the J call TRBJ2-3, with D uncertain. Per the germline V gene, CDR1 is DFQATT and CDR2 is SNEGSKA (reference sequence). The CDR3 extends over 16 amino acids. The V gene lost 7 bases and the J gene lost 5 bases, with 25 bases spanning the gap. Here the CDR3 reads CSGPDLRSSPGDTQYF. The CDR3 coding sequence is TGCAGTGGCCCGGACCTAAGGAGTAGCCCCGGAGATACGCAGTATTTT.

DNA of the CDR3: TGTGCCAGCAGACCACCGGGACTAGCCAGCACCGGGGAGCTGTTTTTT. Translated, it gives CASRPPGLASTGELFF. The J gene is TRBJ2-2, the V gene TRBV6-1; 9 bases line up with TRBD2. V gave up 6 bases and J gave up 4 bases; unmatched junction bases: 9. CDR3 length equals 16 residues. The germline V gene encodes CDR1 MNHNS and CDR2 SASEGT.

This clonotype has a count of ten or more. This sequence joins TRBV12-3 or TRBV12-4 and TRBJ1-2; 8 nucleotides line up with TRBD1. This CDR3 has 14 amino acids. The V gene end was trimmed by 4 bases and the J gene end by 8 bases; junction bases not matched to a gene: 9. In DNA, the CDR3 is TGTGCCAGCAGTTCCACCCTTGGACAGGGAGGCTACACCTTC. Encoded protein: CASSSTLGQGGYTF.

There are many counts of this clonotype. The chain recombines TRBV24-1 with TRBJ2-3; 15 nucleotides agree with TRBD2. J was trimmed by 6 bases and V by 4 bases; bases with no gene match: 7. Germline V CDR1 and CDR2: KGHDR, SFDVKD. The CDR3 consists of 17 residues. The CDR3 here is CATSDSGLAGGLDTQYF. Written as DNA, the CDR3 is TGTGCCACCAGTGACTCAGGACTAGCGGGAGGGTTGGATACGCAGTATTTT.

The sample holds many counts of this clonotype. The rearrangement links TRBV2 to TRBJ2-1; D remains unclear. Germline values: CDR1 SNHLY, CDR2 FYNNEI. The V end was cut by 4 bases, the J end by 0 bases, with 7 bases between. This CDR3 comprises 14 residues. In DNA, the CDR3 is TGTGCCAGCAGTGTTGGAGACTCCTACAATGAGCAGTTCTTC. Translating gives CASSVGDSYNEQFF.

J is TRBJ2-1 and V is TRBV27, with D perhaps being TRBD1 or TRBD2 (5 bases each). V shed 0 bases and J shed 9 bases, with 6 bases lying between them. In germline, CDR1 is MNHEY, CDR2 SMNVEV (reference sequence). The CDR3 sequence is 12 residues long. CDR3 in amino acids: CASSLSGTEQFF. The CDR3 nucleotides read TGTGCCAGCAGTTTATCCGGGACTGAGCAGTTCTTC.

This clonotype was recorded at least ten times. The chain links TRBV4-2 to TRBJ2-3; a possible D gene is TRBD1 (5 bases). The germline CDR1 and CDR2 sequences are LGHNA and YNFKEQ. The germline V and J ends were trimmed by 0 bases and 6 bases, with 13 bases remaining between them. The CDR3 sequence is 15 residues long. CDR3 loop: CASSQEALSGDTQYF. In DNA form, the CDR3 reads TGTGCCAGCAGCCAAGAGGCCCTATCAGGGGATACGCAGTATTTT.

There are many counts of this clonotype. The rearrangement uses TRBV6-5 and TRBJ2-7; D not certain. Trimming took 2 bases from V and 2 from J, leaving 10 bases between them. CDR3 length: 14 residues. Germline values: CDR1 MNHEY, CDR2 SVGAGI. CDR3 protein: CASSYARSTYEQYF. CDR3 sequence (DNA): TGTGCCAGCAGTTACGCCCGGTCCACCTACGAGCAGTACTTC.

This clonotype was picked up many times. The V and J genes are TRBV24-1 and TRBJ2-2; TRBD2 matches 12 bases. V gave up 5 bases and J gave up 3 bases; unmatched junction bases: 6. The CDR3 length is 17 residues. Germline V gene data show CDR1 as KGHDR and CDR2 as SFDVKD. CDR3 in amino acids: CATSVLAGGTDTGELFF. In DNA, the CDR3 is TGTGCCACCAGTGTACTAGCGGGGGGCACGGACACCGGGGAGCTGTTTTTT.

Only a few counts were recorded for this clonotype. V and J are TRBV12-3 or TRBV12-4 and TRBJ2-1; no clear D gene. CDR3 length: 12 amino acids. Deletions cut 3 bases from V and 7 bases from J, with 7 bases between. The CDR3, as DNA: TGTGCCAGCAGTTTGAAGGTGAATGAGCAGTTCTTC. Protein: CASSLKVNEQFF.

This clonotype appeared many times. The chain recombines TRBV5-1 with TRBJ2-3, with D possibly being TRBD1 (5 bases). Per germline, CDR1 SGHRS and CDR2 YFSETQ. V lost 5 bases to trimming and J lost 2 bases, with 18 bases between them. This CDR3 spans 16 amino acids. CDR3 nucleotide sequence: TGCGCCAGCAGACGTCTAGGGGCCTCGGACACAGATACGCAGTATTTT. Its protein is CASRRLGASDTDTQYF.

This clonotype came up a few times. This sequence joins TRBV30 and TRBJ2-3; TRBD1 matches at 9 bases. J was trimmed by 7 bases and V by 3 bases; bases with no gene match: 8. Germline V lookup: CDR1 GTSNPN, CDR2 SVGIG (reference sequence). There are 14 residues in the CDR3. The CDR3 here is CAWSPTGGLYTQYF. The DNA of the CDR3 is TGTGCCTGGAGCCCCACAGGGGGCCTATATACGCAGTATTTT.

The chain is built from TRBV18 and TRBJ2-5; the D gene is possibly TRBD1 (6 bases). There are 14 residues in the CDR3. With 6 bases removed from V and 5 bases from J, the gap between germline ends came to 16 bases. Looked up from germline, CDR1 is KGHSH and CDR2 is LQKENI. CDR3 sequence: CASSVFQGFETQYF. CDR3 DNA: TGTGCCAGCTCCGTGTTCCAGGGGTTCGAGACCCAGTACTTC.

This clonotype was picked up many times. The J gene is TRBJ2-2, the V gene TRBV12-3 or TRBV12-4; no definite D call. The V gene lost 4 bases and the J gene lost 6 bases, with 3 bases spanning the gap. This CDR3 is 11 amino acids long. The CDR3 spells CASSSAGELFF. The CDR3, as DNA: TGTGCCAGCAGTTCGGCCGGGGAGCTGTTTTTT.

The sample holds many counts of this clonotype. The chain has TRBV4-1 and TRBJ1-1; D may be TRBD1 (6 bases). V lost 0 bases to trimming and J lost 8 bases, with 16 bases between them. This CDR3 comprises 15 residues. CDR1 MGHRA and CDR2 YSYEKL come from the germline V gene. CDR3 sequence (DNA): TGCGCCAGCAGCCAAGAGGGACTACAGGGATCCGAAGCTTTCTTT. Translated: CASSQEGLQGSEAFF.

The chain links TRBV7-2 to TRBJ1-1; D perhaps matches TRBD1 (6 bases). CDR1 is SGHTA, CDR2 FQGNSA, per germline. This CDR3 contains 14 residues. The V end was cut by 2 bases, the J end by 10 bases, with 17 bases between. This CDR3 reads CASSLLGAATPAFF. CDR3 bases: TGTGCCAGCAGCTTATTGGGGGCCGCAACACCAGCTTTCTTT.

This clonotype was detected only a few times. The chain is built from TRBV28 and TRBJ2-7; 8 nucleotides align to TRBD2. The CDR3 has 16 amino acids. In germline, CDR1 is MDHEN, CDR2 SYDVKM. J gave up 9 bases and V 2 bases, and 15 bases lay outside the gene matches. The CDR3 region is CASSLVGLEGFGGQYF. The CDR3 region has the DNA TGTGCCAGCAGTTTAGTGGGACTAGAGGGCTTTGGAGGGCAGTACTTC.

The CDR3 loop is CASSLTAGSDEQYF. The CDR3 DNA is TGTGCCAGCAGCTTGACGGCGGGATCGGACGAGCAGTACTTC. The chain employs TRBV5-5 and TRBJ2-7; D perhaps matches TRBD2 (6 bases). Trimming cost V 1 base and J 5 bases, with 13 bases left between them. CDR1 SGHKS and CDR2 YYEKEE come from the germline V gene (reference sequence). The CDR3 totals 14 residues.